This T cell receptor (beta chain) derives from a study of untreated major depressive disorder. General observations from the study: A comparatively small sample limits the generalizability of these findings. Compared with controls, depressed patients showed more TRBV05-01 (Vbeta 5.1) usage in CD4+ T cells.

To note about this clone: Its antigen is unknown.

No major medical conditions, Axis I/II comorbidities, regular medication, or illicit drugs. Typically around 95% of enriched cells were CD4+. TCRdb's table, derived via immunoSEQ multiplex PCR, lists solely in-frame clones and lacks some. The sample holds about 13,000 clones, just over 90% seen once. With 7 bases clipped from V and 9 bases from J, the junction kept 11 bases outside the gene matches. The germline V gene has CDR1 LNHDA and CDR2 SQIVND (reference sequence). The CDR3 runs 15 residues. The chain joins TRBV19 to TRBJ2-1, with 11 bases identical to TRBD1. The source material was CD4+ T cells from PBMCs. The sequence was collected from a woman aged 25 to 39 with major depressive disorder. CDR3 sequence: CASNFRTGGLLEQFF. The CDR3 DNA sequence: TGTGCCAGTAATTTCCGGACAGGGGGCTTGCTTGAGCAGTTCTTC.